This is a list of T cell receptor beta chains from one sample in a study of beta chain features in type 1 diabetes. The table came from immunoSEQ multiplex PCR; TCRdb's copy has only in-frame clones and leaves some out. The sample yields approximately 140,000 clones, around 50% seen once. Sequenced: Tregs from blood. The receptors were sampled from a man younger than 35 in good health. Both conserved end residues are part of each CDR3. Each record gives: CDR3 length, D gene, V gene, J gene, clone size, CDR3 DNA, CDR3 protein. A D gene is named only where the DNA matches it firmly. Size is stated for part of the rows, as once, few or many counts, or as a class when the clone is expanded.

length: 16
D: .
V: TRBV6-4
J: TRBJ1-2
size: .
DNA: TGTGCCAGCAGTGAGTACCACAGGGAGAATTGGTATGGCTACACCTTC
CDR3: CASSEYHRENWYGYTF

length: 14
D: TRBD1
V: TRBV5-4
J: TRBJ1-1
size: few
DNA: TGTGCCAGCAGCTTCGACAGGGTGAACACTGAAGCTTTCTTT
CDR3: CASSFDRVNTEAFF

length: 16
D: TRBD1
V: TRBV23-1
J: TRBJ1-4
size: .
DNA: TGCGCCAGCAGTCAACCCGGGACAGCTGGGTGCGAAAAACTGTTTTTT
CDR3: CASSQPGTAGCEKLFF

length: 16
D: TRBD2
V: TRBV7-9
J: TRBJ2-3
size: .
DNA: TGTGCCAGCAGCCGGACTAGCGGGGGGAAAACAGATACGCAGTATTTT
CDR3: CASSRTSGGKTDTQYF

length: 16
D: .
V: TRBV7-2
J: TRBJ2-2
size: few
DNA: TGTGCCAGCAGCCCGAGGTCGAGCGCTGAGGCCGGGGAGCTGTTTTTT
CDR3: CASSPRSSAEAGELFF

length: 14
D: .
V: TRBV25-1
J: TRBJ1-2
size: .
DNA: TGTGCCAGCAGTGACCCGGGGGGTAACTATGGCTACACCTTC
CDR3: CASSDPGGNYGYTF

length: 13
D: .
V: TRBV5-4
J: TRBJ1-4
size: few
DNA: TGTGCCAGCAGCTTACAGGATGGTGGAAAACTGTTTTTT
CDR3: CASSLQDGGKLFF

length: 15
D: .
V: TRBV29-1
J: TRBJ2-3
size: few
DNA: TGCAGCGTTGAAGAGGCAGGCTACAGCACAGATACGCAGTATTTT
CDR3: CSVEEAGYSTDTQYF

length: 13
D: TRBD2
V: TRBV7-2
J: TRBJ2-7
size: .
DNA: TGTGCCAGCAGCTCGGGACTAGCCCTCGAGCAGTACTTC
CDR3: CASSSGLALEQYF

length: 16
D: .
V: TRBV4-3
J: TRBJ2-3
size: few
DNA: TGCGCCAGCAGCCAACACAGGGGGACTAGCAGAGATACGCAGTATTTT
CDR3: CASSQHRGTSRDTQYF

length: 14
D: TRBD2
V: TRBV5-5
J: TRBJ2-5
size: .
DNA: TGTGCCAGCAGCTCTCCTAGCGGGATGGAGACCCAGTACTTC
CDR3: CASSSPSGMETQYF

length: 14
D: .
V: TRBV9
J: TRBJ1-3
size: .
DNA: TGTGCCAGCAGCCCCGGGGGTTCTGGAAACACCATATATTTT
CDR3: CASSPGGSGNTIYF

length: 15
D: .
V: TRBV6-6
J: TRBJ1-5
size: .
DNA: TGTGCCAGCAGTTACACAGACGGACGGGGTCAGCCCCAGCATTTT
CDR3: CASSYTDGRGQPQHF

length: 17
D: TRBD1
V: TRBV5-1
J: TRBJ1-6
size: .
DNA: TGCGCCAGCAGCGGAGGACAGGGGTTCCACTATAATTCGCCCCTCCACTTT
CDR3: CASSGGQGFHYNSPLHF

length: 15
D: TRBD1
V: TRBV28
J: TRBJ1-5
size: .
DNA: TGTGCCAGCAGCCTACAGGGGTTCGGCAATCAGCCCCAGCATTTT
CDR3: CASSLQGFGNQPQHF

length: 14
D: TRBD1
V: TRBV2
J: TRBJ1-2
size: .
DNA: TGTGCCAGCAGGGAGGACAGGGCTAACTATGGCTACACCTTC
CDR3: CASREDRANYGYTF

length: 12
D: .
V: TRBV30
J: TRBJ1-1
size: .
DNA: TGTGCCTGGACAGGCCTGAACACTGAAGCTTTCTTT
CDR3: CAWTGLNTEAFF

length: 12
D: .
V: TRBV10-3
J: TRBJ2-5
size: .
DNA: TGTGCCATCAAGACTGACCCAGAGACCCAGTACTTC
CDR3: CAIKTDPETQYF

length: 15
D: TRBD2
V: TRBV10-3
J: TRBJ2-2
size: once
DNA: TGTGCCATCAGCCTTTTACGGGGGGAGACCGGGGAGCTGTTTTTT
CDR3: CAISLLRGETGELFF

length: 11
D: .
V: TRBV15
J: TRBJ2-7
size: once
DNA: TGTGCCACCAGCAGAGCATCCGAGCAGTACTTC
CDR3: CATSRASEQYF

length: 16
D: .
V: TRBV4-3
J: TRBJ1-2
size: .
DNA: TGCGCCAGCAGCCAAGATCTGCCAGGGGCGATCTATGGCTACACCTTC
CDR3: CASSQDLPGAIYGYTF

length: 13
D: TRBD1
V: TRBV5-4
J: TRBJ2-7
size: .
DNA: TGTGCCAGCAGCTCGGACAGGGGTGGTGAGCAGTACTTC
CDR3: CASSSDRGGEQYF

length: 13
D: .
V: TRBV5-1
J: TRBJ2-7
size: .
DNA: TGCGCCAGCAGACAGGCGAGCTCCTACGAGCAGTACTTC
CDR3: CASRQASSYEQYF

length: 16
D: .
V: TRBV7-2
J: TRBJ2-3
size: .
DNA: TGTGCCAGCAGCCTTCTCCCCGGGGGCGGGGGAGATACGCAGTATTTT
CDR3: CASSLLPGGGGDTQYF

length: 13
D: .
V: TRBV5-8
J: TRBJ1-2
size: few
DNA: TGTGCCAGCAGCTTGGGGACACGCTATGGCTACACCTTC
CDR3: CASSLGTRYGYTF

length: 15
D: TRBD2
V: TRBV28
J: TRBJ2-4
size: few
DNA: TGTGCCAGCAGGACTAGCGTGTTAGCCAAAAACATTCAGTACTTC
CDR3: CASRTSVLAKNIQYF

length: 14
D: .
V: TRBV7-9
J: TRBJ1-2
size: few
DNA: TGTGCCAGCAGCTTACAGGGTCCACTCTATGGCTACACCTTC
CDR3: CASSLQGPLYGYTF

length: 13
D: TRBD2
V: TRBV6-4
J: TRBJ2-1
size: few
DNA: TGTGCCACGGGAACTAGCGGGATTCATGAGCAGTTCTTC
CDR3: CATGTSGIHEQFF

length: 13
D: .
V: TRBV5-4
J: TRBJ2-3
size: .
DNA: TGTGCCAGCAGCGCGGACTTCATGGATACGCAGTATTTT
CDR3: CASSADFMDTQYF

length: 14
D: .
V: TRBV27
J: TRBJ2-1
size: .
DNA: TGTGCCAGCAGTTCGCTTACAGGACGTATTAGTCAGTTCTTC
CDR3: CASSSLTGRISQFF

length: 11
D: .
V: TRBV6-1
J: TRBJ2-5
size: few
DNA: TGTGCCAGCAGTGCCAGGGAGGCCCAGTACTTC
CDR3: CASSAREAQYF

length: 19
D: .
V: TRBV9
J: TRBJ1-5
size: .
DNA: TGTGCCAGCAGCGACTCACCGGAGGGGAGAGGGCTGAGCAATCAGCCCCAGCATTTT
CDR3: CASSDSPEGRGLSNQPQHF

length: 16
D: .
V: TRBV7-9
J: TRBJ2-7
size: .
DNA: TGTGCCAGCAGCTTAGCTGGGGCAGGTGCTCCGTACGAGCAGTACTTC
CDR3: CASSLAGAGAPYEQYF

length: 15
D: .
V: TRBV4-3
J: TRBJ2-7
size: few
DNA: TGCGCCAGCAGCCCACAGGGGGGGGGCTGGTACGAGCAGTACTTC
CDR3: CASSPQGGGWYEQYF

length: 16
D: .
V: TRBV6-5
J: TRBJ2-2
size: few
DNA: TGTGCCAGCAGTTATTGGTCGAGGCGGAACACCGGGGAGCTGTTTTTT
CDR3: CASSYWSRRNTGELFF

length: 18
D: TRBD2
V: TRBV10-3
J: TRBJ2-1
size: .
DNA: TGTGCCATCAGTGCAACTAGCGGGAGCCCGAGCTCCTACAATGAGCAGTTCTTC
CDR3: CAISATSGSPSSYNEQFF